This T cell receptor (beta chain) stems from a study of T cell repertoires in cytomegalovirus infection. Study overall: Indications came from public TCR beta signatures; they pointed to CMV infection and to a matching HLA type. Study results and limitations: CMV carriers with the relevant HLA were identified by cumulative public TCR beta family frequency.

TCRdb itself ran the reads through MiXCR, one entry per CDR3 protein. The sample includes nearly 550,000 distinct CDR3 sequences, about 15% seen only once; the top ten take 20% to 30%. The sample holds many counts of this clonotype. Its target is unknown. J gave up 6 bases and V 9 bases, and 10 bases lay outside the gene matches. The CDR3 covers 15 residues. Germline lookup yields CDR1 MNHEY and CDR2 SVGAGI. Sequences were obtained from CD8+ T cells from PBMCs. The rearrangement uses TRBV6-5 and TRBJ2-1, with 11 bases fitting TRBD2. The receptor comes from a human donor in good health (CMV status not recorded). Some clones in this sample may be carry-over from other donors' samples. CDR3 coding DNA: TGTGCCAGTAAAGTTGGGACTAGCGGTGGCAATGAGCAGTTCTTC. It is translated as CASKVGTSGGNEQFF.